These 7 T cell receptor beta chains were sequenced from one sample in a study of T cell clones after liver transplantation. The method was immunoSEQ multiplex PCR; TCRdb's version includes in-frame clones alone and lacks a portion of them. The sample yields more than 95,000 clones, approximately 85% seen once. Sequencing was performed on CD4+ T cells from blood, taken before liver transplant. The source of these receptors is a human donor who received a liver transplant.

This chain joins TRBV21-1 and TRBJ2-3; whether TRBD2, the table's D call, matches the DNA was not checked. TRBV21-1 is a listed pseudogene. The CDR3 is 19 amino acids. For the CDR3, the DNA is TGTGCCAGCAGCCCCGCGGGCCCCTTTCTGACTTACCGCACAGATACGCAGTATTTT. Encoded protein: CASSPAGPFLTYRTDTQYF.

CDR3 coding DNA: TGTGCCAGCAGAGCACCAGGGGGCTCAGGGAAACTGTTTTTT. Amino acid sequence: CASRAPGGSGKLFF. This chain uses TRBV7-9 with TRBJ1-4; TRBD1 matches at 8 bases. This CDR3 comprises 14 residues. The germline V gene encodes CDR1 SEHNR and CDR2 FQNEAQ (reference sequence). V shed 6 bases and J 11 bases; nucleotides not matched to a gene: 11.

In this sample, this clone turned up a few times. This chain joins TRBV7-2 and TRBJ2-1; 9 bases align to TRBD2. The CDR3 has 16 amino acids. Per the germline V gene, CDR1 is SGHTA and CDR2 is FQGNSA. V shed 1 base, J shed 4 bases, and the junction held 5 bases outside the gene matches. CDR3 sequence (DNA): TGTGCCAGCAGCTTAGAGGTTAGCGGGAGTTACAATGAGCAGTTCTTC. Encoded protein: CASSLEVSGSYNEQFF.

This chain joins TRBV11-2 and TRBJ2-3; TRBD2 matches 13 bases. The trim removed 1 base at V and 5 bases at J, leaving 3 bases unmatched. CDR1 is SGHAT, CDR2 FQNNGV, per germline. This CDR3 contains 16 residues. The CDR3 loop is CASSLVLAGGIDTQYF. The CDR3 DNA reads as TGTGCCAGCAGCTTAGTACTAGCGGGGGGGATAGATACGCAGTATTTT.

V usage is TRBV6-5 and J usage is TRBJ1-2, with TRBD1 identical over 12 bases. Germline lookup yields CDR1 MNHEY and CDR2 SVGAGI. Trimming took 6 bases from V and 2 from J; bases not matched to a gene: 4. The CDR3 extends over 15 amino acids. The CDR3 region is CASSRDRGPNYGYTF. CDR3 coding DNA: TGTGCCAGCAGCCGGGACAGGGGGCCAAACTATGGCTACACCTTC.

The table lists this clone with a count of one. This rearrangement joins TRBV7-3 to TRBJ2-1; 10 bases match TRBD2. Trimming took 8 bases from V and 9 from J; bases not matched to a gene: 19. The germline V gene encodes CDR1 SGHTA and CDR2 FQGTGA. The CDR3 sequence is 17 residues long. CDR3 DNA: TGTGCCAGCGGGGCTAGCGGGAGTCGTCTCCCGGTTACTGAGCAGTTCTTC. This encodes CASGASGSRLPVTEQFF.

V is TRBV10-3 and J is TRBJ1-2; possible D gene TRBD1, 6 bases. The germline CDR1 and CDR2 sequences are ENHRY and SYGVKD. V was shortened by 2 bases and J by 8 bases, with 12 bases between the two germline ends. This CDR3 is 13 amino acids long. CDR3 in amino acids: CAISEKGDEGYTF. The CDR3 nucleotides are TGTGCCATCAGTGAGAAGGGGGACGAAGGCTACACCTTC.